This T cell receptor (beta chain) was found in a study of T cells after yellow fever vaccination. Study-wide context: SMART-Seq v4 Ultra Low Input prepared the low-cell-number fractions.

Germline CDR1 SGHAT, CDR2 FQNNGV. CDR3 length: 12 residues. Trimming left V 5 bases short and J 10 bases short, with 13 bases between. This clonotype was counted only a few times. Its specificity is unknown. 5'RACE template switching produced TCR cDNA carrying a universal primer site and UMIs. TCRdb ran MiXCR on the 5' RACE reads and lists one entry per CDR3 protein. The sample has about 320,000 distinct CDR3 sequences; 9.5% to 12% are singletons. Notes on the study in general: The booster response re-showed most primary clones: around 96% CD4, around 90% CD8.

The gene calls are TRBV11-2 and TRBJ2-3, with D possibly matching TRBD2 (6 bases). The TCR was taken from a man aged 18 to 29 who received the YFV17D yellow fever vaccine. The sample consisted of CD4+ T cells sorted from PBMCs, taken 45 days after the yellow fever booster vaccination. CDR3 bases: TGTGCCAGCAGCGCCTTGGGGGAGGCGCAGTATTTT. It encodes CASSALGEAQYF.